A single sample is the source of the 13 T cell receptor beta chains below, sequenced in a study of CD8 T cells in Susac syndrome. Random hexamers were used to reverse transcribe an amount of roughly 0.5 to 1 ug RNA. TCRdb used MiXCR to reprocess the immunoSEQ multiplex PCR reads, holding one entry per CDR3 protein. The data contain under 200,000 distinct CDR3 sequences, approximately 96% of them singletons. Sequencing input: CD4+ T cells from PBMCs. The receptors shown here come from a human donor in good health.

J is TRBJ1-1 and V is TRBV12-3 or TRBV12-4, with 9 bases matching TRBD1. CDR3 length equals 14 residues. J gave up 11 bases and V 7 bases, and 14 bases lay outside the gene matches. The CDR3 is CASTSGGQGKGAFF. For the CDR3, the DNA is TGTGCCAGCACCTCTGGGGGACAGGGTAAAGGGGCTTTCTTT.

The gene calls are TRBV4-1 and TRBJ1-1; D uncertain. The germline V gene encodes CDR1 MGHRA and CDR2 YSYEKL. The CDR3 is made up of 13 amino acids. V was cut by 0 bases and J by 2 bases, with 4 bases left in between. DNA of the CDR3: TGCGCCAGCAGCCAAGAGACCAACACTGAAGCTTTCTTT. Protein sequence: CASSQETNTEAFF.

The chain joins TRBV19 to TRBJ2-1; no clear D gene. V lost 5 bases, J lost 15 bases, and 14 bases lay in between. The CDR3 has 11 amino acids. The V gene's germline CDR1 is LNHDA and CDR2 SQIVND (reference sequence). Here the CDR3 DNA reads TGTGCCAGTAGTGCCCCGGGTCCGCTGTTCTTC. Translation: CASSAPGPLFF.

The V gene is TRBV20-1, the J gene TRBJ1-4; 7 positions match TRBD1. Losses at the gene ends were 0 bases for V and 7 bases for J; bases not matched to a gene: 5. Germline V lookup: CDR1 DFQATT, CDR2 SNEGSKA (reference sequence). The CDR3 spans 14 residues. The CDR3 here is CSAREGGRGEKLFF. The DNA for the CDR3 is TGCAGTGCTAGAGAAGGGGGCCGGGGTGAAAAACTGTTTTTT.

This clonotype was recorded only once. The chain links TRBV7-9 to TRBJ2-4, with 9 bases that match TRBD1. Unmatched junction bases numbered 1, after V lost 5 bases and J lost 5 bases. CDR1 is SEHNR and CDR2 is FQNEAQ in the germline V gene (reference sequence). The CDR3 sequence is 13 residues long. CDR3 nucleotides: TGTGCCAGCAGCCGGACAGGGGAAAACATTCAGTACTTC. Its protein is CASSRTGENIQYF.

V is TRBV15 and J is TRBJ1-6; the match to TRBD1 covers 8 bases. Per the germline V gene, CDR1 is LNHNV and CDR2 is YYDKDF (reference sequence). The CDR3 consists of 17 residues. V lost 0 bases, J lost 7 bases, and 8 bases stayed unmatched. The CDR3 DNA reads TGTGCCACCAGCAGAGATCCTCCGACAGGGGCCAATTCACCCCTCCACTTT. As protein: CATSRDPPTGANSPLHF.

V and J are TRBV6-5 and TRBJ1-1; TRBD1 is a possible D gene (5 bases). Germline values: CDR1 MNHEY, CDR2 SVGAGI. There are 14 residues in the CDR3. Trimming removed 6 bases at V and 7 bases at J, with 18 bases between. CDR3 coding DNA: TGTGCCAGCAGCTCCCCCCGGGACGCCGGTGAAGCTTTCTTT. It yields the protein CASSSPRDAGEAFF.

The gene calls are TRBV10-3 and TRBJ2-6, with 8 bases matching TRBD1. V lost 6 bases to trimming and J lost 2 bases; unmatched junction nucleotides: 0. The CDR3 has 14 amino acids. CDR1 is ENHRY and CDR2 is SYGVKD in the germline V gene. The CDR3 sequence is CAIRDRAGANVLTF. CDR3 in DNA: TGTGCCATCAGGGACAGGGCTGGGGCCAACGTCCTGACTTTC.

As DNA, the CDR3 is TGCAGTGCTAGTATCTTCGCGGGGAGTGGCTACACCTTC. This translates into CSASIFAGSGYTF. This chain uses TRBV20-1 with TRBJ1-2; D is unresolved. The germline V gene has CDR1 DFQATT and CDR2 SNEGSKA (reference sequence). This CDR3 contains 13 residues. V was cut by 3 bases and J by 7 bases, with 15 bases left in between.

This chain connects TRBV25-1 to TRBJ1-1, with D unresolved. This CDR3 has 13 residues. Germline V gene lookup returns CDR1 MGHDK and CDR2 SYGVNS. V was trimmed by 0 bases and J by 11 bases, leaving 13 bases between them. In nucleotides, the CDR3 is TGTGCCAGCAGTGAATATAAGACGGACTTGGCTTTCTTT. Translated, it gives CASSEYKTDLAFF.

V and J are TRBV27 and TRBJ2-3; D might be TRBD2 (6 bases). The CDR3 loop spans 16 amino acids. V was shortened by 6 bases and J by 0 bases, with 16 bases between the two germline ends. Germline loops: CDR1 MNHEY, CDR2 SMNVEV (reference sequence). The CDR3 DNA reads TGTGCCAGCAGGGCGGGGTGGGCGGCAAGCACAGATACGCAGTATTTT. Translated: CASRAGWAASTDTQYF.

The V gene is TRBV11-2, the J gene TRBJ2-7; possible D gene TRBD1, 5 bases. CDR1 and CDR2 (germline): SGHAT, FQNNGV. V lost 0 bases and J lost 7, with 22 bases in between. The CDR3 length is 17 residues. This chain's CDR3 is CASSLERKGLRLREQYF. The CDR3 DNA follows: TGTGCCAGCAGCTTAGAGCGTAAGGGGCTGAGGTTGCGGGAGCAGTACTTC.

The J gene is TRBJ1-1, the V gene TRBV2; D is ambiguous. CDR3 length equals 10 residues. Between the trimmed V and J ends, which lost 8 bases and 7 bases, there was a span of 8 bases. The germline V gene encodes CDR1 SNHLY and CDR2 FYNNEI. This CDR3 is CASLSGEAFF. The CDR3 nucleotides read TGTGCCAGCCTGAGCGGTGAAGCTTTCTTT.